This T cell receptor beta chain was retrieved from a study of CD8 T cells in ankylosing spondylitis. Overall study findings and caveats: According to the report, clones linked to the disease were significantly enriched in matched synovial fluid samples taken from ankylosing spondylitis patients. A TCR beta motif made of several highly homologous variants seemed typical of ankylosing spondylitis blood. Peripheral blood samples showed relatively rare disease-linked clones, and these clones were CD8+.

CDR1 is SGHTA, CDR2 FQGNSA, per germline. J gave up 4 bases and V 3 bases, and 6 bases lay outside the gene matches. This CDR3 has 15 amino acids. As concerns this clonotype: Antigen unknown.

In TCRdb, the 5' RACE reads were re-called with MiXCR into one record per CDR3 protein. The sample consists of approximately 400,000 distinct CDR3 sequences, approximately 26% of them appearing once. This sequence originates from a male donor with ankylosing spondylitis. The sample consisted of blood, either unsorted or a sorted T cell fraction (not recorded which). This chain joins TRBV7-2 and TRBJ1-2; 9 bases are a match to TRBD1. CDR3 amino acids: CASSFSGQGVYGYTF. CDR3 DNA: TGTGCCAGCAGCTTCTCGGGACAGGGAGTCTATGGCTACACCTTC.